The text below deals with one T cell receptor (beta chain). In its sample, this clonotype was seen many times. Which antigen it targets is not known. No much larger clonotype is one base removed from it; base qualities were not supplied. From cysteine to phenylalanine, the CDR3 is 16 amino acids long. Solely the CDR3 DNA is kept, with 48 bases framed from the first base. The junction shows trimming of 3 bases on V and 1 base on J, plus 15 bases between the germline ends. This sample was included in a study of T cells after yellow fever vaccination (dated by TCRdb to between 2018 and 2020). About the full investigation: The SMART-Seq v4 Ultra Low Input RNA kit was used to prepare libraries from fractions with low cell numbers. Bulk TCR alpha and beta repertoires were sequenced longitudinally to track T-cell clones before and after primary and booster YFV17D yellow fever vaccination. Two healthy male donors made up the cohort, one aged 18 to 30 years and the other aged 30 to 40 years. Blood was collected at multiple timepoints before and after primary and secondary immunization, and bulk PBMC replicates and cell subsets were isolated. Study-wide findings and limitations: After the booster, most clones that had expanded after primary vaccination were detected again (around 97% of CD4 and more than 85% of CD8), suggesting broad maintenance of memory. FACS-sorted repertoires could contain abundant contaminating clonotypes from the bulk population, so computational filtering was required. Because the study included only a couple of donors, the extent to which the findings can be generalized is limited. A small fraction of clonotypes showed up in both the CD4 and CD8 compartments, probably as a result of convergent recombination. Compared with the primary T-cell response, the secondary T-cell response was weaker but faster, peaking on day 5 rather than day 15.

The listed sequencing device is Illumina NovaSeq 6000. TCR cDNA was made using 5'RACE template switching, a step that added a universal primer site and unique molecular identifiers. cDNA synthesis was primed from both the TCR alpha and TCR beta constant segments. Library amplification involved two PCR steps, and the second step added sample barcodes and sequencing adapters. Sequencing of the libraries was done on either Illumina HiSeq 2500 (2x100 bp) or NovaSeq (2x150 bp). For the original study's pipeline: Demultiplexing of reads and collapsing into UMI consensus sequences were performed with MIGEC, and V(D)J alignment was carried out with MiXCR. Vaccine-responding clonotypes were identified with edgeR using replicate PBMC samples, with FDR below 0.01 and a log2 fold change above 5 up to day 15 being required. CD4 or CD8 identity was assigned to each bulk clonotype according to whether the clonotype was present at higher abundance in the sequenced CD4 repertoire or the sequenced CD8 repertoire. The public reads were quality trimmed at Q25 with fastp and then assembled into clones with MiXCR by TCRdb, keeping productive beta chains. When rows share a CDR3 protein, they turn into one entry using the most common DNA and genes. Here the V and J calls rest on TCRdb's processing, not on the authors' analysis. Present in this sample are around 320,000 distinct CDR3 sequences, 8.7% of which were seen just once. The biggest ten clones account for over 3% of the sample.

This specimen's treatment or condition label, per the study, means: live attenuated yellow fever vaccine strain. PBMCs were isolated from peripheral blood using a standard Ficoll-Paque protocol. CD4 and CD8 T-cell fractions were isolated with Dynabeads CD4 and CD8 positive selection kits. TriZol was used to extract RNA from bulk PBMCs, CD4 and CD8 fractions, and dextramer-positive and dextramer-negative fractions. The sequence came from a young man who received the YFV17D yellow fever vaccine. The sequence joins TRBV12-3 or TRBV12-4 to TRBJ1-1; D gene: possibly TRBD1, on 6 matching bases. The starting material was CD4+ T cells sorted from PBMCs, obtained 5 days after the yellow fever booster vaccination. The DNA sequence reads TGTGCCAGCAGTTTTGGCCAGGGGCTGGCGAACACTGAAGCTTTCTTT. It translates to CASSFGQGLANTEAFF.